This T cell receptor beta chain was documented in a study of blood T cell repertoires in COVID-19. Enrolled through a virtual design, the participants were between roughly 18 and 90 years of age and came from about two dozen US areas. Cohort placement rested on clinical history that participants reported themselves. In Cohort 3, a recovered donor had either two negative PCRs, clearance, or symptom resolution. Germline V gene data show CDR1 as GTSNPN and CDR2 as SVGIG (reference sequence). The V end was cut by 3 bases, the J end by 3 bases, with 5 bases between. The CDR3 runs to 11 residues. The method was immunoSEQ multiplex PCR; TCRdb's version includes in-frame clones alone and lacks a portion of them. Among 95,000 to 150,000 clones listed, about four fifths were seen once.

Input material: PBMCs or T cells enriched from blood (not recorded which). The clonotype originates from a woman aged 25 to 45 who had recovered from COVID-19. The V call is TRBV30, the J call TRBJ1-1; D remains unclear. This CDR3 reads CAWRGDTEAFF. DNA of the CDR3: TGTGCCTGGAGGGGAGACACTGAAGCTTTCTTT.